This T cell receptor (beta chain) was sequenced in a study of cytomegalovirus exposure and HLA in healthy donors. Study-wide results and caveats: As a later analysis revealed, the rate of TCR association differed by HLA locus, with DRB1 most and HLA-C fewest. Reported performance of the classifier showed diagnosis of cytomegalovirus status with high specificity and sensitivity. Later on, a genetic analysis was performed. It linked a missense variant in DCLRE1C with V- and J-gene trimming of TCR beta.

Germline V lookup: CDR1 SQVTM, CDR2 ANQGSEA. V lost 6 bases and J lost 10; bases outside the gene matches: 18. The CDR3 totals 15 residues. Researchers ran the PCR with 60 Vbeta and 13 Jbeta primers. Method: immunoSEQ multiplex PCR; TCRdb's copy keeps in-frame clones and lacks some. The sample includes approximately 180,000 clones, roughly 80% of them seen just once. For this clone: Its antigen is undetermined.

Sequencing was carried out using PBMCs. The rearrangement joins TRBV29-1 to TRBJ1-1; 9 bases fit TRBD1. This TCR was sampled from a woman aged 45-59 years in good health and CMV-seronegative. CDR3 in DNA: TGCAGCGTCGACGGGGTAGCCGGGACAGGGTGGGCAGCTTTCTTT. It yields the protein CSVDGVAGTGWAAFF.